The 20 T cell receptor beta chains below all came from one sample that was sequenced in a study of blood T cell repertoires in COVID-19. Produced via immunoSEQ multiplex PCR; TCRdb's table is partial and in-frame only. The sample carries approximately 150,000 clones, roughly nine tenths recorded once. Sequenced input: peripheral blood. These receptors came from a man aged 60 to 75 with active or convalescent COVID-19.

The CDR3 reads CASSSQDREPQHF. CDR3 bases: TGTGCCAGCAGCTCCCAAGACAGGGAGCCCCAGCATTTT. The chain couples TRBV7-9 to TRBJ1-5; 7 nucleotides line up with TRBD1. V shed 4 bases and J 8 bases; nucleotides not matched to a gene: 5. The CDR3 sequence is 13 residues long. CDR1 SEHNR and CDR2 FQNEAQ come from the germline V gene (reference sequence).

This chain links TRBV12-5 with TRBJ1-1, with D maybe TRBD1 (5 bases). Trimming shortened V by 5 bases and J by 1 base, and 14 bases separated the two germline ends. Germline V lookup: CDR1 LGHNT, CDR2 FRNRAP. The CDR3 has 15 amino acids. The CDR3 spells CASGIRQTGNTEAFF. Written as DNA, the CDR3 is TGTGCTAGTGGTATACGACAGACCGGGAACACTGAAGCTTTCTTT.

CDR3 amino acids: CASSHPQSPTGPGNTIYF. CDR3 DNA: TGCGCCAGCAGCCACCCCCAATCCCCGACAGGCCCTGGAAACACCATATATTTT. The rearrangement joins TRBV4-1 to TRBJ1-3; a weak D match, TRBD1 (6 bases). This CDR3 is built from 18 residues. Trimming shortened V by 3 bases and J by 2 bases, and 20 bases separated the two germline ends. Germline loops: CDR1 MGHRA, CDR2 YSYEKL.

Only one count was recorded for this clone. This chain uses TRBV6-5 with TRBJ1-5; 8 bases fit TRBD1. This CDR3 region has 15 residues. Trimming at V came to 8 bases and at J to 0 bases, leaving 6 bases not matched to a gene. Per germline, CDR1 MNHEY and CDR2 SVGAGI. The CDR3 region is CASGPRGPSNQPQHF. The DNA of the CDR3 is TGTGCCAGCGGGCCCAGGGGGCCTAGCAATCAGCCCCAGCATTTT.

V usage is TRBV7-2 and J usage is TRBJ2-7; 7 bases are shared with TRBD1. This CDR3 spans 14 amino acids. Germline V gene lookup returns CDR1 SGHTA and CDR2 FQGNSA. Germline trimming cut 5 bases from V and 3 bases from J; bases unmatched to any gene: 7. DNA for the CDR3: TGTGCCAGCAGCCCAGGGGGACAGAACTACGAGCAGTACTTC. Protein sequence: CASSPGGQNYEQYF.

V and J are TRBV27 and TRBJ1-6, with TRBD1 matching over 8 bases. Germline loops: CDR1 MNHEY, CDR2 SMNVEV (reference sequence). This CDR3 comprises 15 residues. J was trimmed by 10 bases and V by 2 bases; bases with no gene match: 7. CDR3 nucleotides: TGTGCCAGCAGTTTACAGGGGGCGGGCCGCTCACCCCTCCACTTT. Translated, it gives CASSLQGAGRSPLHF.

The chain joins TRBV30 to TRBJ1-2; 7 nucleotides match TRBD1. The CDR3 runs 14 residues. The V and J ends lost 3 bases and 7 bases, in that order; junction bases with no gene match: 11. CDR1 is GTSNPN and CDR2 is SVGIG in the germline V gene (reference sequence). The CDR3 here is CAWSLNAGGGGYTF. As DNA, the CDR3 is TGTGCCTGGAGCTTAAATGCAGGGGGAGGTGGCTACACCTTC.

V gene TRBV19 combines with J gene TRBJ1-1; unclear D gene. The V gene's germline CDR1 is LNHDA and CDR2 SQIVND (reference sequence). Deletions cut 2 bases from V and 4 bases from J, with 5 bases between. This CDR3 is 12 amino acids long. CDR3 in amino acids: CASSILSTEAFF. The CDR3, as DNA: TGTGCCAGTAGTATACTCTCCACTGAAGCTTTCTTT. The full variable domain, rest sourced from reference TRBV19 and TRBJ1-1, is DGGITQSPKYLFRKEGQNVTLSCEQNLNHDAMYWYRQDPGQGLRLIYYSQIVNDFQKGDIAEGYSVSREKKESFPLTVTSAQKNPTAFYLCASSILSTEAFFGQGTRLTVV.

The chain has TRBV29-1 and TRBJ2-5, with 8 nucleotides matching TRBD2. V lost 6 bases and J lost 7; bases outside the gene matches: 7. Germline CDR1 SQVTM, CDR2 ANQGSEA. The CDR3 covers 12 residues. The CDR3: CSVQAGDATQYF. Written as DNA, the CDR3 is TGCAGCGTGCAAGCGGGGGATGCGACCCAGTACTTC.

V is TRBV27 and J is TRBJ2-7; D is undetermined. The germline V gene encodes CDR1 MNHEY and CDR2 SMNVEV (reference sequence). The CDR3 sequence is 10 residues long. Trimming removed 8 bases at V and 2 bases at J, with 4 bases between. CDR3: CASPTYEQYF. The CDR3 DNA sequence: TGTGCCAGCCCAACCTACGAGCAGTACTTC.

This clone was picked up one time. The rearrangement links TRBV19 to TRBJ1-4; D not resolved. Trimming stripped 2 bases from V and 0 bases from J, with 13 bases between. The CDR3 covers 17 residues. The germline V gene encodes CDR1 LNHDA and CDR2 SQIVND (reference sequence). In nucleotides, the CDR3 is TGTGCCAGTAGTATAATAAGAGCGCCAGCAACTAATGAAAAACTGTTTTTT. This sequence encodes CASSIIRAPATNEKLFF.

The chain recombines TRBV19 with TRBJ1-4, with TRBD1 identical over 8 bases. V lost 0 bases to trimming and J lost 6 bases; unmatched junction nucleotides: 6. The CDR3 length is 16 residues. CDR1 and CDR2 (germline): LNHDA, SQIVND (reference sequence). The CDR3 spells CASSIDSGTGDEKLFF. CDR3 sequence (DNA): TGTGCCAGTAGTATAGACTCCGGGACAGGCGATGAAAAACTGTTTTTT.

This chain joins TRBV7-6 and TRBJ2-2, with 9 positions matching TRBD2. Germline CDR1 SGHVS, CDR2 FNYEAQ. This CDR3 has 17 residues. The V gene end was trimmed by 2 bases and the J gene end by 4 bases; junction bases not matched to a gene: 8. The CDR3 protein is CASSLRGGAAPTGELFF. In DNA, the CDR3 is TGTGCCAGCAGCTTACGCGGGGGGGCCGCGCCCACCGGGGAGCTGTTTTTT. The complete variable domain, with remaining parts taken from reference TRBV7-6 and TRBJ2-2, reads GAGVSQSPRYKVTKRGQDVALRCDPISGHVSLYWYRQALGQGPEFLTYFNYEAQQDKSGLPNDRFSAERPEGSISTLTIQRTEQRDSAMYRCASSLRGGAAPTGELFFGEGSRLTVL.

This chain joins TRBV5-1 and TRBJ1-1; D is unresolved. Germline V gene data show CDR1 as SGHRS and CDR2 as YFSETQ. The ends were cut back, 0 bases at V and 1 base at J, with 10 bases in the middle. The CDR3 is 15 amino acids. In nucleotides, the CDR3 is TGCGCCAGCAGCTTGGGTCCAGGCTCGAACACTGAAGCTTTCTTT. Translated: CASSLGPGSNTEAFF.

This rearrangement joins TRBV6-6 to TRBJ1-2, with a weak D call TRBD1 (6 bases). Germline CDR1 and CDR2: MNHNY and SVGAGI (reference sequence). Between the trimmed V and J ends, which lost 0 bases and 6 bases, there was a span of 8 bases. This CDR3 is built from 13 residues. CDR3 DNA: TGTGCCAGCAGTTACTCCCACAGGGATGGCTACACCTTC. The encoded protein is CASSYSHRDGYTF.

The chain couples TRBV24-1 to TRBJ2-3; D is ambiguous. The germline V gene has CDR1 KGHDR and CDR2 SFDVKD. Trimming stripped 4 bases from V and 2 bases from J, with 9 bases between. The CDR3 spans 14 residues. The CDR3 region is CATSDSFHTDTQYF. The DNA for the CDR3 is TGTGCCACCAGTGACAGTTTTCACACAGATACGCAGTATTTT.

The chain carries TRBV6-1 and TRBJ1-2; TRBD1 matches at 11 bases. V trimming: 2 bases; J trimming: 2 bases; junction bases outside the gene matches: 7. The CDR3 runs 17 residues. Germline V gene data show CDR1 as MNHNS and CDR2 as SASEGT. The CDR3 is CASSEYFRTGGNYGYTF. CDR3 coding DNA: TGTGCCAGCAGTGAATACTTCAGGACAGGGGGCAACTATGGCTACACCTTC.

The CDR3 coding sequence is TGTGCCAGCAGCTTGAGAGGGAATAACTATGGCTACACCTTC. Translated, it gives CASSLRGNNYGYTF. The chain employs TRBV5-4 and TRBJ1-2, with D unresolved. This CDR3 region has 14 residues. CDR1 and CDR2 (germline): SGHNT, YYREEE (reference sequence). V was trimmed by 1 base and J by 1 base, leaving 8 bases between them.

DNA of the CDR3: TGTGCCAGCTCACCTCCTAACTTACAGGGCGGGGAAGCTTTCTTT. Its translation is CASSPPNLQGGEAFF. The J gene is TRBJ1-1, the V gene TRBV18; a possible D gene is TRBD1 (6 bases). Germline V CDR1 and CDR2: KGHSH, LQKENI. The CDR3 is 15 residues long. V was pared by 3 bases and J by 8 bases, with 19 bases between. Looking up the rest from reference TRBV18 and TRBJ1-1 gives the full variable domain: NAGVMQNPRHLVRRRGQEARLRCSPMKGHSHVYWYRQLPEEGLKFMVYLQKENIIDESGMPKERFSAEFPKEGPSILRIQQVVRGDSAAYFCASSPPNLQGGEAFFGQGTRLTVV.

The chain recombines TRBV2 with TRBJ2-5; 9 nucleotides agree with TRBD1. The CDR3 has 15 residues. The germline CDR1 and CDR2 sequences are SNHLY and FYNNEI. Losses at the gene ends were 4 bases for V and 5 bases for J; bases not matched to a gene: 8. In DNA form, the CDR3 reads TGTGCCAGCAGTGCCAACACAGGGGGCAGGGAGACCCAGTACTTC. Amino acid sequence: CASSANTGGRETQYF.